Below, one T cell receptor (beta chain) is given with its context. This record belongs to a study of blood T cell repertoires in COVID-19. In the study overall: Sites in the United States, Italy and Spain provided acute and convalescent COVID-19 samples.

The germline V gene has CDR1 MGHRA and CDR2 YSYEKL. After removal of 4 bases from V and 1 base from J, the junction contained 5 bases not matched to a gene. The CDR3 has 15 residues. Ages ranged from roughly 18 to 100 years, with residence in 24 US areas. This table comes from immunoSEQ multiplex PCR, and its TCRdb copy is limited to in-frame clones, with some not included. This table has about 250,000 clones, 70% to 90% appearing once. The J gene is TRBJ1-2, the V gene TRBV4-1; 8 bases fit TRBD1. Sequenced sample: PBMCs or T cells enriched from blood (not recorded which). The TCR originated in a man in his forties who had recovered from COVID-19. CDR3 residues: CASSPWTGFNYGYTF. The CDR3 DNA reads TGCGCCAGCAGCCCGTGGACAGGGTTTAACTATGGCTACACCTTC.